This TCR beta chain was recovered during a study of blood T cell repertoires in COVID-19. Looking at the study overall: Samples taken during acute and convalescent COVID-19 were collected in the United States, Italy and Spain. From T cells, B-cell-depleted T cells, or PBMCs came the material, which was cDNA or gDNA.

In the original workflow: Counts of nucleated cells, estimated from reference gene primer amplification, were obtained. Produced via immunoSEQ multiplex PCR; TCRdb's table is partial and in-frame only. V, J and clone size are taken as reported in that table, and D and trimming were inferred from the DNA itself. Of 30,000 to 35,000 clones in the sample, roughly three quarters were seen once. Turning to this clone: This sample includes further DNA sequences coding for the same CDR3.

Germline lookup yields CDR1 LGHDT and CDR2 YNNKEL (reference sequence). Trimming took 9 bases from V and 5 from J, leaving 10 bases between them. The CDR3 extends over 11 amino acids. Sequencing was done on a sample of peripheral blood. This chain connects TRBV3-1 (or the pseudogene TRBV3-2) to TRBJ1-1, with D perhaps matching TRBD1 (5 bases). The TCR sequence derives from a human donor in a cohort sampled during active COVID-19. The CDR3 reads CASRGGTEAFF. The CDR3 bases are TGTGCCAGTAGGGGAGGGACTGAAGCTTTCTTT.